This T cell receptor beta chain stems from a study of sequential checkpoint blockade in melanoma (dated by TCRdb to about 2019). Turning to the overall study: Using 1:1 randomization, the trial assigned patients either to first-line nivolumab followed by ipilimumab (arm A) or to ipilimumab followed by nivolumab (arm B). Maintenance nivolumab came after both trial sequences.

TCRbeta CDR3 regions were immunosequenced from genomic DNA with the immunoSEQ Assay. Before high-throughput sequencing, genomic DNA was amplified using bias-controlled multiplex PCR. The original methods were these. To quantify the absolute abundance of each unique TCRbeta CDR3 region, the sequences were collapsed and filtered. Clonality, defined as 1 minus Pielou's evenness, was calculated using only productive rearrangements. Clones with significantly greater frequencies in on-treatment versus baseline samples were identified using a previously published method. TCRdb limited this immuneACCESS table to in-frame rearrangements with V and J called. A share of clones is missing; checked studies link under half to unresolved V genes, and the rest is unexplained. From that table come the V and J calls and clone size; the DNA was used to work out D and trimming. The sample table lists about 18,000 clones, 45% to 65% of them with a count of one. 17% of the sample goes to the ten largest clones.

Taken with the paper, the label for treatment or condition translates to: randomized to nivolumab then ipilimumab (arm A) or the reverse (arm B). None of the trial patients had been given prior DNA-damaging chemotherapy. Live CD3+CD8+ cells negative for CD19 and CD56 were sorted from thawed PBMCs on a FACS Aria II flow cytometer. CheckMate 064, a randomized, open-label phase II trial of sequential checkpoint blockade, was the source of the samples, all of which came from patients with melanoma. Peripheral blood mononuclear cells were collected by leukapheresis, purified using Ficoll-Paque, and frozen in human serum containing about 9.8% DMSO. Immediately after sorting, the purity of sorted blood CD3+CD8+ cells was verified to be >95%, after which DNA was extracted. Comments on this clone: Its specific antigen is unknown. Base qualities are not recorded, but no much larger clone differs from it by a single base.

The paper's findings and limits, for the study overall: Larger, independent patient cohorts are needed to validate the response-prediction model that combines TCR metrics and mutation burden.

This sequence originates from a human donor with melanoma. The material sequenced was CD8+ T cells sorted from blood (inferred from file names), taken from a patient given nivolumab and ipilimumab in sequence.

The bases are TGTGCCAGCAGCTTGACTAGCGGGAGATCCCAAGAGACCCAGTACTTC. Translated, it gives CASSLTSGRSQETQYF. Recombination linked TRBV5-4 to TRBJ2-5; 11 bases in the middle match TRBD2. V is pruned by 1 base and J by 1 base, leaving 3 bases of the junction without a gene match. The CDR3 covers 16 residues, taking in both the cysteine and the phenylalanine. The only DNA kept is the CDR3, 48 bases in frame from the first base. The germline V gene (reference sequence) sets CDR1 to SGHNT and CDR2 to YYREEE.